This T cell receptor (beta chain) came from a study of shared clonotypes between healthy human individuals. Study-wide points: Estimated richness values were generally larger in naive subsets than in memory subsets. Non-shared clonotypes showed lower generation probabilities than clonotypes common to all four donors.

The count of this clone is one. Its antigen is currently unknown. This CDR3 comprises 15 residues. Trimming at V came to 3 bases and at J to 1 base, leaving 6 bases not matched to a gene. CDR1 and CDR2 (germline): SGHRS, YFSETQ. At a deep level, the assay was run. Data came from immunoSEQ multiplex PCR; TCRdb stores just in-frame clones and leaves some out. The table has roughly 2 million clones, 95% seen once. Each sample came from a Caucasian adult donor living in Nashville, Tennessee. V is TRBV5-1 and J is TRBJ1-1, with 7 bases that match TRBD1. The sample taken for sequencing was naive CD4+ T cells sorted from blood. The subset is: CD45RA+ positively selected. The receptor's source is a man aged 18 to 30 in good health. The CDR3 protein is CASSSSGQPNTEAFF. The DNA of the CDR3 is TGCGCCAGCAGCTCCTCGGGACAGCCGAACACTGAAGCTTTCTTT.